One sample yielded the 32 T cell receptor beta chains listed below, sequenced in a study of cytomegalovirus exposure and HLA in healthy donors. Here immunoSEQ multiplex PCR was the method, and the copy in TCRdb shows in-frame clones only, minus some. The sample consists of roughly 140,000 clones, approximately 88% of them appearing once. Sequenced sample: PBMCs. These receptors originate from a woman aged 18-29 years in good health and CMV-seropositive.

The rearrangement joins TRBV5-4 to TRBJ1-2, with 7 nucleotides matching TRBD1. There are 14 residues in the CDR3. The germline CDR1 and CDR2 sequences are SGHNT and YYREEE (reference sequence). V lost 1 base, J lost 8 bases, and 8 bases stayed unmatched. In nucleotides, the CDR3 is TGTGCCAGCAGCTTGCCTGACAGGGCCAGGGGCTACACCTTC. Translation: CASSLPDRARGYTF. The entire variable domain, with the rest obtained from reference TRBV5-4 and TRBJ1-2, is as follows: ETGVTQSPTHLIKTRGQQVTLRCSSQSGHNTVSWYQQALGQGPQFIFQYYREEENGRGNFPPRFSGLQFPNYSSELNVNALELDDSALYLCASSLPDRARGYTFGSGTRLTVV.

The V and J genes are TRBV9 and TRBJ2-1, with TRBD2 matching over 8 bases. V trimming: 4 bases; J trimming: 4 bases; junction bases outside the gene matches: 7. This CDR3 spans 15 amino acids. Germline assignment: CDR1 SGDLS and CDR2 YYNGEE. The CDR3 sequence is CASSTLAGNYNEQFF. In DNA form, the CDR3 reads TGTGCCAGCAGCACCCTAGCGGGCAATTACAATGAGCAGTTCTTC.

The V gene is TRBV30, the J gene TRBJ1-1, with TRBD1 as a possible D gene (6 bases). This CDR3 region has 15 residues. Trimming cost V 0 bases and J 4 bases, with 15 bases left between them. Germline values: CDR1 GTSNPN, CDR2 SVGIG (reference sequence). The CDR3 reads CAWSVYGGLSTEAFF. Here the CDR3 DNA reads TGTGCCTGGAGTGTCTACGGGGGGCTTAGCACTGAAGCTTTCTTT.

The V and J genes are TRBV30 and TRBJ1-3; no reliable D call. The germline V gene has CDR1 GTSNPN and CDR2 SVGIG (reference sequence). This CDR3 spans 15 amino acids. Trimming took 3 bases from V and 0 from J, leaving 12 bases between them. The CDR3 bases are TGTGCCTGGAGCGGGCCGGGGTACTCTGGAAACACCATATATTTT. It is translated as CAWSGPGYSGNTIYF.

This chain uses TRBV28 with TRBJ1-1, with 11 positions matching TRBD1. Germline V gene lookup returns CDR1 MDHEN and CDR2 SYDVKM. This CDR3 is built from 13 residues. The V gene end was trimmed by 9 bases and the J gene end by 8 bases; junction bases not matched to a gene: 8. The CDR3 region is CASLGWTGGEAFF. DNA of the CDR3: TGTGCCAGTTTGGGGTGGACAGGGGGCGAAGCTTTCTTT.

The V gene is TRBV6-5, the J gene TRBJ2-7; 7 bases fit TRBD1. Germline loops: CDR1 MNHEY, CDR2 SVGAGI. The CDR3 has 16 residues. V lost 0 bases, J lost 2 bases, and 7 bases stayed unmatched. CDR3 protein: CASSYSESQGPYEQYF. The CDR3 nucleotides read TGTGCCAGCAGTTACTCGGAGTCACAGGGGCCCTACGAGCAGTACTTC.

The V and J genes are TRBV30 and TRBJ2-7, with TRBD1 matching 9 bases. The V gene end was trimmed by 5 bases and the J gene end by 5 bases; junction bases not matched to a gene: 7. Germline CDR1 reads GTSNPN; CDR2 reads SVGIG (reference sequence). The CDR3 runs to 13 residues. The CDR3 nucleotides are TGTGCCTGGTCCCGGGACAGGGACCACGAGCAGTACTTC. Translating it yields CAWSRDRDHEQYF. The full variable domain, completed using reference TRBV30 and TRBJ2-7, is SQTIHQWPATLVQPVGSPLSLECTVEGTSNPNLYWYRQAAGRGLQLLFYSVGIGQISSEVPQNLSASRPQDRQFILSSKKLLLSDSGFYLCAWSRDRDHEQYFGPGTRLTVT.

V gene TRBV15 combines with J gene TRBJ2-3, with 7 bases matching TRBD2. The V and J ends lost 2 bases and 4 bases, in that order; junction bases with no gene match: 9. Germline V gene data show CDR1 as LNHNV and CDR2 as YYDKDF (reference sequence). There are 16 residues in the CDR3. The CDR3 reads CATSRYGLGTPDTQYF. DNA for the CDR3: TGTGCCACCAGCAGATACGGACTAGGGACTCCAGATACGCAGTATTTT. The full variable domain, completed using reference TRBV15 and TRBJ2-3, is DAMVIQNPRYQVTQFGKPVTLSCSQTLNHNVMYWYQQKSSQAPKLLFHYYDKDFNNEADTPDNFQSRRPNTSFCFLDIRSPGLGDTAMYLCATSRYGLGTPDTQYFGPGTRLTVL.

The V and J genes are TRBV28 and TRBJ2-7; no clear D gene. Between the trimmed V and J ends, which lost 5 bases and 3 bases, there was a span of 11 bases. The CDR3 consists of 13 residues. Germline lookup yields CDR1 MDHEN and CDR2 SYDVKM. The CDR3 DNA is TGTGCCAGCAGTCCCGGGTCACTCTACGAGCAGTACTTC. Protein sequence: CASSPGSLYEQYF.

The chain carries TRBV7-3 and TRBJ2-1; D call uncertain. Germline CDR1 is SGHTA and CDR2 is FQGTGA. V lost 0 bases and J lost 5, with 11 bases in between. This CDR3 has 15 residues. The CDR3 sequence: CASSLTWAKNNEQFF. The CDR3 DNA is TGTGCCAGCAGCTTAACCTGGGCCAAAAACAATGAGCAGTTCTTC.

J is TRBJ1-2 and V is TRBV5-4; TRBD1 might be the D (5 bases). The CDR3 is made up of 14 amino acids. Between the trimmed V and J ends, which lost 4 bases and 4 bases, there was a span of 14 bases. CDR1 SGHNT and CDR2 YYREEE come from the germline V gene (reference sequence). In DNA, the CDR3 is TGTGCCAGCAGCCTTTCCGACAGTATCTATGGCTACACCTTC. This sequence encodes CASSLSDSIYGYTF.

This clone was counted a single time. The V call is TRBV27, the J call TRBJ2-5; the match to TRBD2 covers 15 bases. V lost 3 bases to trimming and J lost 4 bases; unmatched junction nucleotides: 9. The CDR3 length is 18 residues. The germline gives CDR1 MNHEY, CDR2 SMNVEV (reference sequence). The CDR3 spells CASSFKGTSGRFGETQYF. The DNA of the CDR3 is TGTGCCAGCAGTTTTAAGGGGACTAGCGGGAGGTTTGGAGAGACCCAGTACTTC.

This sequence joins TRBV30 and TRBJ2-6; D possibly corresponds to TRBD2 (6 bases). The CDR3 loop spans 15 amino acids. V lost 3 bases and J lost 0, with 9 bases in between. Germline V lookup: CDR1 GTSNPN, CDR2 SVGIG (reference sequence). The DNA of the CDR3 is TGTGCCTGGAGCGCGGGGAGCTCTGGGGCCAACGTCCTGACTTTC. This translates into CAWSAGSSGANVLTF. The variable domain in full, completed from reference TRBV30 and TRBJ2-6, reads SQTIHQWPATLVQPVGSPLSLECTVEGTSNPNLYWYRQAAGRGLQLLFYSVGIGQISSEVPQNLSASRPQDRQFILSSKKLLLSDSGFYLCAWSAGSSGANVLTFGAGSRLTVL.

V and J are TRBV7-9 and TRBJ1-3; weak D call: TRBD1 (6 bases). This CDR3 is 16 amino acids long. The ends were cut back, 5 bases at V and 0 bases at J, with 14 bases in the middle. Germline V gene data show CDR1 as SEHNR and CDR2 as FQNEAQ (reference sequence). The CDR3, as DNA: TGTGCCAGCAGCGTGGACAGTACCGTCTCTGGAAACACCATATATTTT. This codes for CASSVDSTVSGNTIYF.

The rearrangement links TRBV4-1 to TRBJ2-1, with 11 bases lining up with TRBD2. The CDR3 extends over 15 amino acids. Unmatched junction bases numbered 6, after V lost 5 bases and J lost 6 bases. CDR1 MGHRA and CDR2 YSYEKL come from the germline V gene. The DNA for the CDR3 is TGCGCCAGCAGCTATACTAGCGGGAGATCCAATGAGCAGTTCTTC. Protein sequence: CASSYTSGRSNEQFF.

This clone was found a few times. The CDR3 coding sequence is TGCGCCAGCAGCCAAGTGGGAGCCTACGAGCAGTACTTC. It encodes CASSQVGAYEQYF. The V gene is TRBV4-3, the J gene TRBJ2-7; D may be TRBD2 (5 bases). Trimming pared 1 base from V and 2 bases from J, leaving 6 bases between. Germline V CDR1 and CDR2: LGHNA, YSLEER. The CDR3 contains 13 residues.

This clone was seen only once. The chain links TRBV28 to TRBJ2-4; no definite D call. V was trimmed by 3 bases and J by 5 bases, leaving 5 bases between them. Germline V gives CDR1 MDHEN, CDR2 SYDVKM. The CDR3 is 12 residues long. CDR3 amino acids: CASSLQENIQYF. The DNA of the CDR3 is TGTGCCAGCAGTTTGCAGGAAAACATTCAGTACTTC.

The chain employs TRBV7-2 and TRBJ2-5, with TRBD2 identical over 15 bases. J gave up 4 bases and V 2 bases, and 2 bases lay outside the gene matches. Germline CDR1 reads SGHTA; CDR2 reads FQGNSA. The CDR3 is 16 residues long. The CDR3 loop reads CASSLMGLAGGETQYF. CDR3 bases: TGTGCCAGCAGCTTAATGGGACTAGCGGGAGGAGAGACCCAGTACTTC.

The V call is TRBV19, the J call TRBJ2-3; 9 nucleotides agree with TRBD1. CDR1 LNHDA and CDR2 SQIVND come from the germline V gene (reference sequence). Germline trimming cut 4 bases from V and 0 bases from J; bases unmatched to any gene: 5. The CDR3 contains 16 residues. The CDR3: CASSTRTGASTDTQYF. DNA for the CDR3: TGTGCCAGTAGTACCCGGACAGGGGCGAGCACAGATACGCAGTATTTT.

This sequence joins TRBV30 and TRBJ2-1, with 11 bases lining up with TRBD2. Germline V gene data show CDR1 as GTSNPN and CDR2 as SVGIG (reference sequence). Unmatched junction bases numbered 9, after V lost 0 bases and J lost 5 bases. This CDR3 region has 17 residues. In DNA, the CDR3 is TGTGCCTGGAGTGTTCCGGGACTAGCGGCCAACAACAATGAGCAGTTCTTC. Translation gives CAWSVPGLAANNNEQFF.

The V gene is TRBV7-2, the J gene TRBJ2-3; 7 nucleotides align to TRBD1. J lost 1 base, V lost 0 bases, and 4 bases had no gene match. This CDR3 spans 16 amino acids. Germline CDR1 is SGHTA and CDR2 is FQGNSA. The CDR3 DNA reads as TGTGCCAGCAGCTTAGCGGGGACAGATCGCACAGATACGCAGTATTTT. Its translation is CASSLAGTDRTDTQYF.

The CDR3 nucleotides are TGTGCCAGCAGGACAGGGATGAACACTGAAGCTTTCTTT. It encodes CASRTGMNTEAFF. The chain has TRBV28 and TRBJ1-1; 7 bases line up with TRBD1. V was pared by 6 bases and J by 0 bases, with 1 base of the junction left unmatched. Looked up from germline, CDR1 is MDHEN and CDR2 is SYDVKM. This CDR3 region has 13 residues.

The chain uses TRBV2 and TRBJ2-2; 9 bases line up with TRBD1. The CDR3 spans 15 residues. J lost 4 bases, V lost 7 bases, and 7 bases had no gene match. Germline V gene data show CDR1 as SNHLY and CDR2 as FYNNEI. CDR3 amino acids: CASTWTGAFTGELFF. CDR3 nucleotide sequence: TGTGCCAGCACCTGGACAGGGGCGTTCACCGGGGAGCTGTTTTTT.

The chain has TRBV10-3 and TRBJ1-1, with 7 bases identical to TRBD1. Germline-derived CDR1 and CDR2 are ENHRY and SYGVKD. The CDR3 covers 13 residues. V was clipped by 3 bases and J by 4 bases; unmatched bases: 2. This chain's CDR3 is CAISEGGGTEAFF. In DNA, the CDR3 is TGTGCCATCAGTGAAGGGGGCGGCACTGAAGCTTTCTTT.

This chain uses TRBV19 with TRBJ1-1; maybe TRBD1 (6 bases). Deletions cut 10 bases from V and 7 bases from J, with 13 bases between. The germline CDR1 and CDR2 sequences are LNHDA and SQIVND (reference sequence). The CDR3 is 11 amino acids. The CDR3 here is CATLQGIEAFF. CDR3 DNA: TGTGCCACCCTCCAGGGGATTGAAGCTTTCTTT.

This clone showed up just once. The V call is TRBV11-3, the J call TRBJ2-7; 11 nucleotides agree with TRBD2. This CDR3 spans 16 amino acids. Trimming at V came to 5 bases and at J to 3 bases, leaving 9 bases not matched to a gene. Germline values: CDR1 SGHNT, CDR2 YENEEA. In DNA form, the CDR3 reads TGTGCCAGCAGCCCGACCGGACTAGCGGGCTTCTACGAGCAGTACTTC. It encodes CASSPTGLAGFYEQYF.

V is TRBV30 and J is TRBJ2-5; 7 bases line up with TRBD2. In germline, CDR1 is GTSNPN, CDR2 SVGIG (reference sequence). Trimming cost V 0 bases and J 4 bases; bases outside gene matches: 2. This CDR3 is 13 amino acids long. CDR3 amino acids: CAWSVLATETQYF. CDR3 in DNA: TGTGCCTGGAGTGTACTAGCGACAGAGACCCAGTACTTC.

The chain employs TRBV7-9 and TRBJ1-5; D gene ambiguous. V lost 5 bases and J 0 bases, leaving 8 bases between the germline ends. CDR3 length: 14 amino acids. From germline, CDR1 is SEHNR and CDR2 FQNEAQ (reference sequence). The CDR3 is CASSRSGSNQPQHF. The CDR3 coding sequence is TGTGCCAGCAGCCGGAGCGGTAGCAATCAGCCCCAGCATTTT.

V gene TRBV5-1 combines with J gene TRBJ2-7; D not certain. V lost 0 bases and J lost 0, with 7 bases in between. The CDR3 sequence is 14 residues long. CDR1 and CDR2 from the germline V gene are SGHRS and YFSETQ. The CDR3 nucleotides read TGCGCCAGCAGCTTGGATTTGCGCTCCTACGAGCAGTACTTC. Translated, it gives CASSLDLRSYEQYF.

This chain links TRBV2 with TRBJ1-3; D might be TRBD1 (5 bases). This CDR3 is 15 amino acids long. Trimming took 7 bases from V and 0 from J, leaving 13 bases between them. Germline V gene sequence: CDR1 SNHLY, CDR2 FYNNEI. CDR3 sequence: CASNPVQGSGNTIYF. The CDR3 bases are TGTGCCAGCAACCCAGTTCAGGGCTCTGGAAACACCATATATTTT.

This clone was observed once. The V gene is TRBV7-9, the J gene TRBJ2-3; D is unclear. The CDR3 totals 15 residues. Trimming pared 1 base from V and 6 bases from J, leaving 14 bases between. The germline gives CDR1 SEHNR, CDR2 FQNEAQ (reference sequence). CDR3 sequence reads: CASSLEQQIYDTQYF. The CDR3, as DNA: TGTGCCAGCAGCTTAGAACAACAGATTTACGATACGCAGTATTTT.

This rearrangement joins TRBV6-5 to TRBJ1-4, with TRBD1 identical over 8 bases. In germline, CDR1 is MNHEY, CDR2 SVGAGI. This CDR3 has 15 residues. V shed 4 bases and J 10 bases; nucleotides not matched to a gene: 11. The CDR3 coding sequence is TGTGCCAGCAGTTCCCGAACAGGGGGAGGAGGAAAACTGTTTTTT. This translates into CASSSRTGGGGKLFF.